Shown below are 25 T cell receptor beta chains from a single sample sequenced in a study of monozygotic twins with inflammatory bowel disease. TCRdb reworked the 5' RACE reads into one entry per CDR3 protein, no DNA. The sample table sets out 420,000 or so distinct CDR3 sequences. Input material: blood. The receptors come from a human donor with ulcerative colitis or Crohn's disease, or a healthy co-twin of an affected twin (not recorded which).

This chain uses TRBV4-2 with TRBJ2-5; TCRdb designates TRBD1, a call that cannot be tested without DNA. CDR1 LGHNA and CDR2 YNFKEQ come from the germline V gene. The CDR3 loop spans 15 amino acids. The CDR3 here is CASSQGTGEQETQYF.

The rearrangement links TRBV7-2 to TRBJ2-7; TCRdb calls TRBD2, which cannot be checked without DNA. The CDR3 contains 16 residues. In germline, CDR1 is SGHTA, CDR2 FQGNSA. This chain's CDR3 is CASSQTSGGALREQYF.

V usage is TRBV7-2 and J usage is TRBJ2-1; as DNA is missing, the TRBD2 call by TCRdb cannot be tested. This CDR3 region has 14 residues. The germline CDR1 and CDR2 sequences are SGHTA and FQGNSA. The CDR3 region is CASIPLAAYNEQFF.

The CDR3 protein is CASSFTSRGVRSPLHF. The chain links TRBV27 to TRBJ1-6; TCRdb gives TRBD1 as the D gene, but with no DNA this cannot be confirmed. The CDR3 runs 16 residues. Germline V CDR1 and CDR2: MNHEY, SMNVEV (reference sequence).

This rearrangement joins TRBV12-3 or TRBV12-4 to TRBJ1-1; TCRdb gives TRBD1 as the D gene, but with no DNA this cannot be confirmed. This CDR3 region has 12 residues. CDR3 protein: CASSPQGTEAFF.

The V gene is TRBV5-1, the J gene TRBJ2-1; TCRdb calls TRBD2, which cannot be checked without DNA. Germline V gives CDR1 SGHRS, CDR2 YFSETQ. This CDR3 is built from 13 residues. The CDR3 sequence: CASSPDYHNEQFF.

The CDR3 sequence is CATSDSRDIQYF. The J gene is TRBJ2-4, the V gene TRBV24-1; absent DNA, TCRdb's TRBD2 call cannot be checked. There are 12 residues in the CDR3. From germline, CDR1 is KGHDR and CDR2 SFDVKD.

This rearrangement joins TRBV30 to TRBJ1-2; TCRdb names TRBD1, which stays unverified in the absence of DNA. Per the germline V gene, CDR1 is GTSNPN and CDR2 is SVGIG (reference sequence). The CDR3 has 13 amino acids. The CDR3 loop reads CAWSVRTGLGYTF. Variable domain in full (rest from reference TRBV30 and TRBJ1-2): SQTIHQWPATLVQPVGSPLSLECTVEGTSNPNLYWYRQAAGRGLQLLFYSVGIGQISSEVPQNLSASRPQDRQFILSSKKLLLSDSGFYLCAWSVRTGLGYTFGSGTRLTVV.

The chain's CDR3 is CASKGLADTQYF. This chain uses TRBV12-3 or TRBV12-4 with TRBJ2-3. This CDR3 contains 12 residues.

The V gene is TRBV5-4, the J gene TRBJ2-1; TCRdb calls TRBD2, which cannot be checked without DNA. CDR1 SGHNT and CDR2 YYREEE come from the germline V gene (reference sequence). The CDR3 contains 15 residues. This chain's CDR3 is CASSLGAGGPREQFF. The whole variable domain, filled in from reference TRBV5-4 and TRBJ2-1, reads ETGVTQSPTHLIKTRGQQVTLRCSSQSGHNTVSWYQQALGQGPQFIFQYYREEENGRGNFPPRFSGLQFPNYSSELNVNALELDDSALYLCASSLGAGGPREQFFGPGTRLTVL.

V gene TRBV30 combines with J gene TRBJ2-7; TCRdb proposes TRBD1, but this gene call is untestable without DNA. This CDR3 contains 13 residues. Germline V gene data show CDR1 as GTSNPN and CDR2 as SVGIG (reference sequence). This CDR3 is CACKGVLSYEQYF.

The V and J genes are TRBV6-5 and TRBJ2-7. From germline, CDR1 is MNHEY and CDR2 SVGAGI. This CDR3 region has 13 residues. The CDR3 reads CASRSTGAYEQYF.

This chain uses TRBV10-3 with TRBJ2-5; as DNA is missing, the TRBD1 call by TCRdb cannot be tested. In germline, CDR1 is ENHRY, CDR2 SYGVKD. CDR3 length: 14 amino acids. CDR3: CAISEGTVGETQYF.

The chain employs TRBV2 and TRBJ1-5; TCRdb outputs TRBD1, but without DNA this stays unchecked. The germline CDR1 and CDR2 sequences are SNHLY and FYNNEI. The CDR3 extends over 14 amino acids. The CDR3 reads CASEGSGGRQPQHF.

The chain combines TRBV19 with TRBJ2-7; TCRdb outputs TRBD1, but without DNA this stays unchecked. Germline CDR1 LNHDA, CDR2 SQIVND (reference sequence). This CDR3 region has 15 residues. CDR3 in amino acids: CASSPSSTGVYEQYF.

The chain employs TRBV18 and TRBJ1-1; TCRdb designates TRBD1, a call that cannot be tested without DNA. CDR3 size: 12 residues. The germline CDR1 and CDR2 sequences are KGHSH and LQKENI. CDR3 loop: CASSPRTGEAFF.

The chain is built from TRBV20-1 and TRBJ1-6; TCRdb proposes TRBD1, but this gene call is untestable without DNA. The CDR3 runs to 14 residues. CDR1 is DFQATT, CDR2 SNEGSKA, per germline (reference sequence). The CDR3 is CSAYYRGLGSPLHF.

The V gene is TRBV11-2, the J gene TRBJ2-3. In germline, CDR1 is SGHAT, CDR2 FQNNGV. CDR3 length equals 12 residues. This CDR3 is CASSPTGYTQYF.

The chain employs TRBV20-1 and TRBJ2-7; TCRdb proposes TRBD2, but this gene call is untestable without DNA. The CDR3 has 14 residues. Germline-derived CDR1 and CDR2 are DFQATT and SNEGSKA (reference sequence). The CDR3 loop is CSAFGLAGSLEQYF.

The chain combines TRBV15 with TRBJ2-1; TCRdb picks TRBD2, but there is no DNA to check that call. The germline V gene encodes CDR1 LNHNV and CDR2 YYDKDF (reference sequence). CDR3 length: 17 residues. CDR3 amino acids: CATSRRTSGSSYNEQFF.

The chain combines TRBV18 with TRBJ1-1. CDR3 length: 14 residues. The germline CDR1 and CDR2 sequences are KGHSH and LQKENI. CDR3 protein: CASSPGVVNTEAFF.

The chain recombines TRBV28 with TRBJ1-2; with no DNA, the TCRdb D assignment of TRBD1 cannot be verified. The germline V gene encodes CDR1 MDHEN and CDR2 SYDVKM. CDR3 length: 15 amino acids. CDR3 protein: CASIVGGTGGYGYTF.

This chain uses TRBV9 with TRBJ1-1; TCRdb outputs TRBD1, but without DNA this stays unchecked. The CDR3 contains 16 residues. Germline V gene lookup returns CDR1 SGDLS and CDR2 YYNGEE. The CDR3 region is CASSAGVRGGKGEAFF. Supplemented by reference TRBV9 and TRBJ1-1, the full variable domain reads DSGVTQTPKHLITATGQRVTLRCSPRSGDLSVYWYQQSLDQGLQFLIQYYNGEERAKGNILERFSAQQFPDLHSELNLSSLELGDSALYFCASSAGVRGGKGEAFFGQGTRLTVV.

CDR3 protein: CASRKGQVSYEQYF. V gene TRBV3-1 combines with J gene TRBJ2-7; TCRdb outputs TRBD1, but without DNA this stays unchecked. Per the germline V gene, CDR1 is LGHDT and CDR2 is YNNKEL (reference sequence). CDR3 length: 14 amino acids.

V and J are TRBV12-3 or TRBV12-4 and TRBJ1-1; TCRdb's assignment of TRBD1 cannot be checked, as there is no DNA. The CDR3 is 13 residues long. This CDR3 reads CASSTYRWTEAFF.